A single sample is the source of the 9 T cell receptor beta chains below, sequenced in a study of metastatic and nonmetastatic thyroid tumors. No treatment of any kind had been given to any patient before thyroid surgery. TCRdb ran MiXCR on the PCR reads. The sample shows some 5,600 clones, about 30% of them seen only once. Sequencing used adjacent normal tissue. These receptors came from a female donor with papillary thyroid cancer or a benign thyroid nodule (not recorded which). Some clones in this sample may be carry-over from other donors' samples.

By sample share, this clone is medium-sized. The gene calls are TRBV20-1 and TRBJ2-7; 8 bases match TRBD2. This CDR3 is 15 amino acids long. V lost 3 bases, J lost 3 bases, and 10 bases stayed unmatched. The V gene's germline CDR1 is DFQATT and CDR2 SNEGSKA (reference sequence). CDR3 amino acids: CSARKEGTRLYEQYF. The CDR3 coding sequence is TGCAGTGCTAGGAAAGAGGGGACTAGACTCTACGAGCAGTACTTC.

Judged by abundance, this clone is large (0.1 to 1%). The chain has TRBV19 and TRBJ2-7; D is unresolved. V was cut by 5 bases and J by 0 bases, with 14 bases left in between. The length of the CDR3 is 15 residues. Germline lookup yields CDR1 LNHDA and CDR2 SQIVND (reference sequence). CDR3 sequence: CASSPRAASSYEQYF. The CDR3 bases are TGTGCCAGTAGTCCCCGGGCGGCGAGCTCCTACGAGCAGTACTTC.

The CDR3 sequence is CSAQQGSNTEAFF. The CDR3 coding sequence is TGCAGTGCCCAACAGGGGTCCAACACTGAAGCTTTCTTT. J is TRBJ1-1 and V is TRBV20-1; 7 bases fit TRBD1. The CDR3 extends over 13 amino acids. With V trimmed by 6 bases and J by 2 bases, 6 bases remained unmatched. Germline CDR1 DFQATT, CDR2 SNEGSKA (reference sequence).

On this clone itself: A read error may explain this, as a much larger clone is one base away. This same CDR3 is encoded by further DNA sequences in the sample. The chain has TRBV6-2 or TRBV6-3 and TRBJ2-3; D is perhaps TRBD1 (6 bases). The CDR3 consists of 16 residues. The V end lost 4 bases, the J end lost 0 bases, and 14 bases lay between the germline ends. Germline CDR1 reads MNHEY; CDR2 reads SVGEGT. This CDR3 is CASSWGRGASTDTQYF. In nucleotides, the CDR3 is TGTGCCAGCAGTTGGGGGCGTGGGGCAAGCACAGATACGCAGTATTTT.

Here the CDR3 reads CSARWTGESTLGNTIYF. The CDR3 region has the DNA TGCAGTGCTAGGTGGACAGGGGAATCTACTCTTGGAAACACCATATATTTT. The rearrangement links TRBV20-1 to TRBJ1-3, with 9 bases fitting TRBD1. This CDR3 has 17 amino acids. Germline trimming cut 3 bases from V and 3 bases from J; bases unmatched to any gene: 12. Germline CDR1 is DFQATT and CDR2 is SNEGSKA (reference sequence).

In this sample, this clone turned up many times. The chain employs TRBV25-1 and TRBJ1-1; perhaps TRBD1 as D (6 bases). V was cut by 5 bases and J by 5 bases, with 18 bases left in between. This CDR3 has 15 amino acids. The germline CDR1 and CDR2 sequences are MGHDK and SYGVNS. The CDR3 DNA sequence: TGTGCCAGCAGTCCACCTTATGGGGGGCGAACTGAAGCTTTCTTT. Translation: CASSPPYGGRTEAFF.

This clone came up many times. The CDR3 DNA sequence: TGTGCCAGCAGTGAAGGACCGGGACAGAGTTACAATGAGCAGTTCTTC. It is translated as CASSEGPGQSYNEQFF. V is TRBV2 and J is TRBJ2-1; 7 bases agree with TRBD1. V lost 1 base and J lost 4; bases outside the gene matches: 7. There are 16 residues in the CDR3. CDR1 and CDR2 from the germline V gene are SNHLY and FYNNEI.

This clone was observed a few times. The sample contains more than one DNA sequence encoding this CDR3. J is TRBJ2-3 and V is TRBV15; 12 nucleotides align to TRBD2. With V trimmed by 3 bases and J by 8 bases, 12 bases remained unmatched. The CDR3 spans 17 residues. Germline CDR1 is LNHNV and CDR2 is YYDKDF (reference sequence). The DNA for the CDR3 is TGTGCCACCAGCAGTTCAGGGACTAGCGGGTTGGGGGCTACGCAGTATTTT. Its protein product is CATSSSGTSGLGATQYF.

This clone appeared many times. Additional DNA sequences in this sample encode the identical CDR3. J is TRBJ2-5 and V is TRBV12-3 or TRBV12-4, with D unclear. V was shortened by 3 bases and J by 1 base, with 9 bases between the two germline ends. The CDR3 runs 14 residues. CDR3 coding DNA: TGTGCCAGCAGTTTTCCGGAGACCCAAGAGACCCAGTACTTC. This gives the protein CASSFPETQETQYF.